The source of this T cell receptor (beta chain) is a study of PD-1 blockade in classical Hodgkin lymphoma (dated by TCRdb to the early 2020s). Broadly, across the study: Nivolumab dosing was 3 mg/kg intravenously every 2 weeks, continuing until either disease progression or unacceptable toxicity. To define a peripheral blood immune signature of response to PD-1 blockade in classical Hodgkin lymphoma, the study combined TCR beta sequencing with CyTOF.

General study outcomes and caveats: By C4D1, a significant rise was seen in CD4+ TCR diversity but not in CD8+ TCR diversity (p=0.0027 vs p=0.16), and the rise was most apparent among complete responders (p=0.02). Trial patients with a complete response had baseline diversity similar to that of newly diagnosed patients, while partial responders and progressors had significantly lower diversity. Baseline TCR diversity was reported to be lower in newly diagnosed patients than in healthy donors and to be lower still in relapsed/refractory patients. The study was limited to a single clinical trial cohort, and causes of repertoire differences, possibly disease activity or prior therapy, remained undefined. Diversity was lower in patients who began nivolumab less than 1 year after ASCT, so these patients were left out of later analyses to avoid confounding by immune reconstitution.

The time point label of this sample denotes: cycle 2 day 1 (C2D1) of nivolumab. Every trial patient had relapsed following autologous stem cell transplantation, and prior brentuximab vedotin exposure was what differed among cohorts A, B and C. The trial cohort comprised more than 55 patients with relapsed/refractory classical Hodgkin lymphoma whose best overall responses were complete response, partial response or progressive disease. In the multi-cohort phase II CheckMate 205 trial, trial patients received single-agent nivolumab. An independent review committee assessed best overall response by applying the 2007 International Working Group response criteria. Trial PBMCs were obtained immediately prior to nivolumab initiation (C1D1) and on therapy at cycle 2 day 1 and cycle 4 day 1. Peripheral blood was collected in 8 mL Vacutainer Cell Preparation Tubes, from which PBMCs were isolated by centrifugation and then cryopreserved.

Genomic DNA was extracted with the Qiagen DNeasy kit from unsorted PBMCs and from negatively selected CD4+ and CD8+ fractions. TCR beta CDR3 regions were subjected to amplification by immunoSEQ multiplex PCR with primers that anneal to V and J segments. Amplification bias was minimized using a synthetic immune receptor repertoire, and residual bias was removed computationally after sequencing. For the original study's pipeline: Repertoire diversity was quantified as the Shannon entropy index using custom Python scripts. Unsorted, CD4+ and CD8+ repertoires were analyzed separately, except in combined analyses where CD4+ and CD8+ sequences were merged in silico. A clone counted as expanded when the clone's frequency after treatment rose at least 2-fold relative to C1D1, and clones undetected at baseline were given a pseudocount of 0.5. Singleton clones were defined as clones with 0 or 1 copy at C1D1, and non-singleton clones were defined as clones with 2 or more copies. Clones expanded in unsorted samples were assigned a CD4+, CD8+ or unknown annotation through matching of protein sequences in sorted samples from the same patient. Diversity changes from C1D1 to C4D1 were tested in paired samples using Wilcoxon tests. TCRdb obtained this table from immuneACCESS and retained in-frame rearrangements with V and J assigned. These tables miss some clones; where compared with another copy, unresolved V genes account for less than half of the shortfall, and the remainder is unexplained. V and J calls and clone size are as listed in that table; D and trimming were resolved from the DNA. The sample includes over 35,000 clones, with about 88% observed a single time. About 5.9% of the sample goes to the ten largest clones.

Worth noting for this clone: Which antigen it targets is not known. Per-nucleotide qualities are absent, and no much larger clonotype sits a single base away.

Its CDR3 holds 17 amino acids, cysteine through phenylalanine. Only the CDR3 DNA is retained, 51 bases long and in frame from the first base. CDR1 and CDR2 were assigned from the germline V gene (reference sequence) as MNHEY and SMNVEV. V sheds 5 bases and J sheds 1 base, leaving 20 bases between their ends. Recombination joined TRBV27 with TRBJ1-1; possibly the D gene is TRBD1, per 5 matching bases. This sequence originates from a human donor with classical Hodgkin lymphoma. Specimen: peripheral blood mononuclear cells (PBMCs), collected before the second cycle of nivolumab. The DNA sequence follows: TGTGCCAGCAGTCCTCGGGGCCCGGGTACTAGGAACACTGAAGCTTTCTTT. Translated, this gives CASSPRGPGTRNTEAFF.